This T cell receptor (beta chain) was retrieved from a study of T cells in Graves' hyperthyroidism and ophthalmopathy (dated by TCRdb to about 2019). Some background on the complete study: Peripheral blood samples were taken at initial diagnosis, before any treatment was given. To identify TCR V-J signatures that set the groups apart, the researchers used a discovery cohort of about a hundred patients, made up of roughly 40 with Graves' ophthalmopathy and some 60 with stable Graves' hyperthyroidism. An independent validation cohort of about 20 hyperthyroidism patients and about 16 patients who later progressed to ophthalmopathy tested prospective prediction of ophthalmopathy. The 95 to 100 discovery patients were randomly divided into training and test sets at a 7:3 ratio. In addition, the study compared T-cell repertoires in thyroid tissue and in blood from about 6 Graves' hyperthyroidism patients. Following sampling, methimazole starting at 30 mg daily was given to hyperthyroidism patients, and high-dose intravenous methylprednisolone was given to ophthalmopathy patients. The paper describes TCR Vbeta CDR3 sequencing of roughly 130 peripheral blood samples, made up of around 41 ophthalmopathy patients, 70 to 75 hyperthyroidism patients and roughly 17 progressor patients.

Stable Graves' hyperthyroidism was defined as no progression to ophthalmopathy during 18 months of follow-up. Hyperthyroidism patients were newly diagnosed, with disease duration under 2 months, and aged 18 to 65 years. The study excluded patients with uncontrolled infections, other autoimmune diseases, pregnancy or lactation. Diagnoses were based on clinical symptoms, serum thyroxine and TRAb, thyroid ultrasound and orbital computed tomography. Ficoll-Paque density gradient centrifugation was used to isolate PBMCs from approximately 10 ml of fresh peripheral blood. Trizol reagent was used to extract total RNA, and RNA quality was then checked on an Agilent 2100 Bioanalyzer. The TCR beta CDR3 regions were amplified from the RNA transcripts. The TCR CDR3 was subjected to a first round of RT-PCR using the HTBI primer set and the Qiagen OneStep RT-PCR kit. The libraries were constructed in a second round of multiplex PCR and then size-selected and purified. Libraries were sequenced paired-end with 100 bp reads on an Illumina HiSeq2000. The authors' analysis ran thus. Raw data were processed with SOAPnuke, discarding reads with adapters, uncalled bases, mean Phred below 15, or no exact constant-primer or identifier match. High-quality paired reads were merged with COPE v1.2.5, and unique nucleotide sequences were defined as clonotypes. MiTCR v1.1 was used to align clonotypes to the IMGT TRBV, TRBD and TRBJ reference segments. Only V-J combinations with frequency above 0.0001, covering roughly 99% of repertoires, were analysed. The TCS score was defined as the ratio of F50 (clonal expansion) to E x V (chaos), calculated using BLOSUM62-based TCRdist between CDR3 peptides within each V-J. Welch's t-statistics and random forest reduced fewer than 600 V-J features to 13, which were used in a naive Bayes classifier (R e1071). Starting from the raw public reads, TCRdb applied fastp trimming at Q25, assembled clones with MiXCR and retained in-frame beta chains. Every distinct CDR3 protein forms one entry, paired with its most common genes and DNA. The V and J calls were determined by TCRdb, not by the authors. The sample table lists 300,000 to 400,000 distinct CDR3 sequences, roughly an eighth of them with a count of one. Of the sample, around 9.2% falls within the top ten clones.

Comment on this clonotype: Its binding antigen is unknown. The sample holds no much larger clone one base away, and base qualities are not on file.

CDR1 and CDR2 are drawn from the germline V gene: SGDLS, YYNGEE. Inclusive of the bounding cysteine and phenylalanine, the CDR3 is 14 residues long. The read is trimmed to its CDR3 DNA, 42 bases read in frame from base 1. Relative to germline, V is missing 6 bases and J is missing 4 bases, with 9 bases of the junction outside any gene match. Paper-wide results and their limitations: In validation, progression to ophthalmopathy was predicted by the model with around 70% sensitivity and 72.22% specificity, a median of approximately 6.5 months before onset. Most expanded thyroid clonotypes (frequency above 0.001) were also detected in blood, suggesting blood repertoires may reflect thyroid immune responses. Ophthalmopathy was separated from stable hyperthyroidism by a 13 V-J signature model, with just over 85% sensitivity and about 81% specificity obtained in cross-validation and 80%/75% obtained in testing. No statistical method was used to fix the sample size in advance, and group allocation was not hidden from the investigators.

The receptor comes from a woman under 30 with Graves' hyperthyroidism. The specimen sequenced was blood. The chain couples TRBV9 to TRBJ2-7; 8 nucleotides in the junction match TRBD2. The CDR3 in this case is CASNPGLESYEQYF. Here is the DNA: TGTGCCAGCAACCCGGGACTAGAATCTTACGAGCAGTACTTC.